Listed below are T cell receptor beta chains from one sample, sequenced in a study of cytomegalovirus exposure and HLA in healthy donors. Sequencing used immunoSEQ multiplex PCR; TCRdb keeps in-frame clones, though not all of them. Of over 130,000 clones detected, approximately 82% appear once; the ten largest clones hold 1.4%. Specimen: PBMCs. The receptors come from a man aged 25 to 40 in good health and CMV-seropositive. CDR3s leave out the opening cysteine and the closing phenylalanine or tryptophan.

CDR3	V	J
ASIQGAISGAGELF	TRBV19	TRBJ2-2
ASRLGGQALGSTEAF	TRBV27	TRBJ1-1
ASSQSPIEIKQY	TRBV16	TRBJ2-3
ASSSGLYLLEQY	TRBV5-6	TRBJ2-7
ASSYHSASRTDTQY	TRBV6-5	TRBJ2-3
ASSQATYSEQF	TRBV4-2	TRBJ2-1
ASSLAILEQETQY	TRBV5-1	TRBJ2-5
ASSYTSDRGSYEQY	TRBV6-5	TRBJ2-7
ASSPRLAGGHEQY	TRBV4-1	TRBJ2-7
ASRAGGSGANVLT	TRBV6-1	TRBJ2-6
ASSVDRGLGYEQY	TRBV18	TRBJ2-7